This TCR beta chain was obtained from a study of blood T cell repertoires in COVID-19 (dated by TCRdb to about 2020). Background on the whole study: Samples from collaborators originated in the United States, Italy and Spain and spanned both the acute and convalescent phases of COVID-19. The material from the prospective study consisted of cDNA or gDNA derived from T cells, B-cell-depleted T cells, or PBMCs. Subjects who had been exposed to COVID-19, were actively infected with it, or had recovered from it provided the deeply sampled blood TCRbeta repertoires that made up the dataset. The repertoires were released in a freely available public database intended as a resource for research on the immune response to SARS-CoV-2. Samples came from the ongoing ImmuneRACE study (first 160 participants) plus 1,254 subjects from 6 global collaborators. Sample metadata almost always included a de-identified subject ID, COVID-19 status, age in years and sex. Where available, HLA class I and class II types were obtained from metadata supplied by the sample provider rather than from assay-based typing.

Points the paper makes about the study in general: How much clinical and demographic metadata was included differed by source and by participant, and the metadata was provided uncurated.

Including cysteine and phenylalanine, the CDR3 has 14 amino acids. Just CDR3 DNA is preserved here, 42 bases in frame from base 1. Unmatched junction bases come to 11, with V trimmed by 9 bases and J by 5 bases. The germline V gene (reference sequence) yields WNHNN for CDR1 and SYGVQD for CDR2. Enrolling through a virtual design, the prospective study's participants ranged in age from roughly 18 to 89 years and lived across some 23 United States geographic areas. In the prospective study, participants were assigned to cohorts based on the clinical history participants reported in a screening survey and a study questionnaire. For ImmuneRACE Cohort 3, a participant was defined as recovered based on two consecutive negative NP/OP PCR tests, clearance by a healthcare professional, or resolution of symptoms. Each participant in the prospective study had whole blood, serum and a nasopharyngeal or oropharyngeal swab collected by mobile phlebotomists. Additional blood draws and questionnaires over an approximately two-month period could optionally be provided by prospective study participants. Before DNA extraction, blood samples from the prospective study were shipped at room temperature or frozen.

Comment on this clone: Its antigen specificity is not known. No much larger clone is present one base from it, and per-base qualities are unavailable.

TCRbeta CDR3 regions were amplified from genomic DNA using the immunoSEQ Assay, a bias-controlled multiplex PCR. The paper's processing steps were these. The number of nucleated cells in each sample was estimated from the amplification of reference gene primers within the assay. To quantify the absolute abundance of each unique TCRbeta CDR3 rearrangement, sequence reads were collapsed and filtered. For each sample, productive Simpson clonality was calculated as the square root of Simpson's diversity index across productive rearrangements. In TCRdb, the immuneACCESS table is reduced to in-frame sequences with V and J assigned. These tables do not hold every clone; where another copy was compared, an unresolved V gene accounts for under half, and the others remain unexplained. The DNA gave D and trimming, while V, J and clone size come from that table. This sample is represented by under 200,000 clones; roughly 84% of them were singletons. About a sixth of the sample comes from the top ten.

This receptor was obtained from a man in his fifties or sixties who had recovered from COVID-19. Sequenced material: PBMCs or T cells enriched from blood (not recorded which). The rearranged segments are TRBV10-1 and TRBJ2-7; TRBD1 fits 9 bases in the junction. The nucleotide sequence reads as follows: TGCGCCAGGACAGGGGGGGGGAGGGCCAACGAGCAGTACTTC. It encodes CARTGGGRANEQYF.